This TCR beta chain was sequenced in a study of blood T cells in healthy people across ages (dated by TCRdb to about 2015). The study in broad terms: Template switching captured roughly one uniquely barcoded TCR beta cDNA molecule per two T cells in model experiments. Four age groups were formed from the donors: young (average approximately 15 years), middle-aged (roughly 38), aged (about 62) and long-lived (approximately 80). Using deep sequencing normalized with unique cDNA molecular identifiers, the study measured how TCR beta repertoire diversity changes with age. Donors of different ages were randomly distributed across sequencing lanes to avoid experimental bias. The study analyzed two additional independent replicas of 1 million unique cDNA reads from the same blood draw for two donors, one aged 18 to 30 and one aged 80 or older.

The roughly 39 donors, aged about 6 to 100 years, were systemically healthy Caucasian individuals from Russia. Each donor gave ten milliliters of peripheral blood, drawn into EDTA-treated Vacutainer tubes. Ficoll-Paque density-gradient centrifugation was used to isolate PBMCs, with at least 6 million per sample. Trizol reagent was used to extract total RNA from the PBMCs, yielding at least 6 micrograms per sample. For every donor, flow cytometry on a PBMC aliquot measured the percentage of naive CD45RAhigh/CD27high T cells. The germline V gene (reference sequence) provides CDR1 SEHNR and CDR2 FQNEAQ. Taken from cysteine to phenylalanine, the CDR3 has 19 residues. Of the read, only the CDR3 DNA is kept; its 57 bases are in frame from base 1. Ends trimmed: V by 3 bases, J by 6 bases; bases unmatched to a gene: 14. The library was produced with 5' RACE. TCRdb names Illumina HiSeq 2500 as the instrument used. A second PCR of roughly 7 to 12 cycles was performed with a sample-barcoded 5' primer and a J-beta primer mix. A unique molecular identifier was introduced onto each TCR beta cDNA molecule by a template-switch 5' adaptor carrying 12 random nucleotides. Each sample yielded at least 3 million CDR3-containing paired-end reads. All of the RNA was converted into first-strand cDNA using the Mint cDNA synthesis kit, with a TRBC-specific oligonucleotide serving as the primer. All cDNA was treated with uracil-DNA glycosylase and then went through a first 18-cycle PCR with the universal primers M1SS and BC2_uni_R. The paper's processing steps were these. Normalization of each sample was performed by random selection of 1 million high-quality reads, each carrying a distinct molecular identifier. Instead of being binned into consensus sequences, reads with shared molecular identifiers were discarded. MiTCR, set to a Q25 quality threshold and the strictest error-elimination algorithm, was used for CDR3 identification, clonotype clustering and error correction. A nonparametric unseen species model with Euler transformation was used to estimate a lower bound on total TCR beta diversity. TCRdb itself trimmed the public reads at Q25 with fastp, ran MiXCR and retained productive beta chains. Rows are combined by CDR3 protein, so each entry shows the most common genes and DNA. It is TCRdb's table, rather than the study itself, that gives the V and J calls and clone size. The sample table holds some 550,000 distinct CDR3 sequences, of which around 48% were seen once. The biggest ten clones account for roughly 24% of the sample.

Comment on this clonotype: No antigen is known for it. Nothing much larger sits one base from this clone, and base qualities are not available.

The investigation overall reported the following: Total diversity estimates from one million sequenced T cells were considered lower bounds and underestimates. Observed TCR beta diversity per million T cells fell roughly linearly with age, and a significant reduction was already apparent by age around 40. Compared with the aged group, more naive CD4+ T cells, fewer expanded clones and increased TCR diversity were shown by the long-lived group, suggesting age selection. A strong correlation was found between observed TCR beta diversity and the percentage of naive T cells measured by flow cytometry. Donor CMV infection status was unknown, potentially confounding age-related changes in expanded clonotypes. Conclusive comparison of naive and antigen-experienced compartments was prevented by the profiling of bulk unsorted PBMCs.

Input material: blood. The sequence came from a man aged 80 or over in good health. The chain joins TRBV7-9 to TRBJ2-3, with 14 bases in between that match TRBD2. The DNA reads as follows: TGTGCCAGCAGCTTGAGGGGACGTAGGACTAGCGGGGGGCTGGATACGCAGTATTTT. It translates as CASSLRGRRTSGGLDTQYF. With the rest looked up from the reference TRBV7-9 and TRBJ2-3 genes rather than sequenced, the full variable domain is DTGVSQNPRHKITKRGQNVTFRCDPISEHNRLYWYRQTLGQGPEFLTYFQNEAQLEKSRLLSDRFSAERPKGSFSTLEIQRTEQGDSAMYLCASSLRGRRTSGGLDTQYFGPGTRLTVL.